The 8 T cell receptor beta chains given below trace back to one sample, sequenced in a study of memory CD4+ T cells and cytomegalovirus serostatus. Profiled with immunoSEQ multiplex PCR; TCRdb holds only in-frame clones, not every one. The sample gives under 70,000 clones, 81% of which show up once; roughly 1% is in the top ten. The sort gate was single viable CD3+CD4+CD8-CD45RO+ cells for memory CD4+ T cells. The sample comprised memory CD4+ T cells from blood. The source of these receptors is an adult in good health and CMV-seronegative.

This CDR3 reads CASSSSGSPYNEQFF. The CDR3, as DNA: TGTGCCAGCTCCTCTAGCGGGAGTCCCTACAATGAGCAGTTCTTC. This chain uses TRBV6-6 with TRBJ2-1; 10 bases align to TRBD2. V gave up 8 bases and J gave up 2 bases; unmatched junction bases: 6. Germline CDR1 reads MNHNY; CDR2 reads SVGAGI (reference sequence). The CDR3 spans 15 residues.

The V and J genes are TRBV6-5 and TRBJ2-7; D is unresolved. Germline V gene sequence: CDR1 MNHEY, CDR2 SVGAGI. The CDR3 sequence is 13 residues long. V lost 4 bases and J lost 5, with 12 bases in between. The CDR3 DNA sequence: TGTGCCAGCAGTTGGCGACATCGAGACGAGCAGTACTTC. This encodes CASSWRHRDEQYF.

The gene calls are TRBV29-1 and TRBJ2-7; 9 positions match TRBD1. The germline V gene encodes CDR1 SQVTM and CDR2 ANQGSEA. This CDR3 region has 14 residues. Trimming removed 4 bases from V and 0 bases from J; junction bases left unmatched: 4. The CDR3 reads CSVVGTGSSYEQYF. Written as DNA, the CDR3 is TGCAGCGTTGTTGGGACAGGGTCCTCCTACGAGCAGTACTTC.

This chain uses TRBV4-1 with TRBJ2-7, with a possible D match to TRBD2 (6 bases). The germline V gene has CDR1 MGHRA and CDR2 YSYEKL. Trimming cost V 1 base and J 9 bases, with 22 bases left between them. CDR3 length equals 16 residues. CDR3 loop: CASSQGGGVIKDGQYF. Here the CDR3 DNA reads TGCGCCAGCAGCCAAGGGGGCGGGGTAATCAAGGACGGGCAGTACTTC.

The chain couples TRBV18 to TRBJ2-7, with 7 nucleotides matching TRBD2. From germline, CDR1 is KGHSH and CDR2 LQKENI. Germline trimming cut 6 bases from V and 4 bases from J; bases unmatched to any gene: 9. This CDR3 is 14 amino acids long. The CDR3 sequence is CASSQVSSGYEQYF. The CDR3 nucleotides read TGTGCCAGCTCCCAGGTGTCTAGCGGTTACGAGCAGTACTTC.

This chain links TRBV5-6 with TRBJ2-5; a possible D gene is TRBD2 (5 bases). The V and J ends lost 0 bases and 9 bases respectively, with 15 bases between them. CDR1 and CDR2 (germline): SGHDT, YYEEEE. This CDR3 has 14 residues. CDR3 loop: CASSLAVGPEAQYF. In nucleotides, the CDR3 is TGTGCCAGCAGCTTGGCCGTAGGGCCGGAGGCCCAGTACTTC.

The chain combines TRBV7-9 with TRBJ2-3; D is possibly TRBD2 (5 bases). Germline V lookup: CDR1 SEHNR, CDR2 FQNEAQ (reference sequence). V was clipped by 5 bases and J by 0 bases, with 12 bases between them. The CDR3 sequence is 15 residues long. CDR3 DNA sequence: TGTGCCAGCAGCCCGGGGAGCGCTAGCACAGATACGCAGTATTTT. Its translation: CASSPGSASTDTQYF.

This rearrangement joins TRBV4-1 to TRBJ2-3; weak D call: TRBD2 (5 bases). V was shortened by 7 bases and J by 2 bases, with 16 bases between the two germline ends. The CDR3 runs 15 residues. CDR1 is MGHRA and CDR2 is YSYEKL in the germline V gene. The CDR3 nucleotides are TGCGCCAGCACCGATAGGTTTCGGGACACAGATACGCAGTATTTT. Its translation is CASTDRFRDTDTQYF.